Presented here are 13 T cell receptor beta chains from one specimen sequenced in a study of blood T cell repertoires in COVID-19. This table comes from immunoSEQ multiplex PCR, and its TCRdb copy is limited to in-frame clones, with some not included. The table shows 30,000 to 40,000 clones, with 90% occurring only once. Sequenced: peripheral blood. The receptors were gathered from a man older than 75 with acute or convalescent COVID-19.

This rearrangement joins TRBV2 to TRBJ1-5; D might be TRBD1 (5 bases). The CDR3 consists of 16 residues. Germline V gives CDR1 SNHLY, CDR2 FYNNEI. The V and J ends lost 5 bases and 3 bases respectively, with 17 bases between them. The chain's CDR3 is CASSPWGEGLNQPQHF. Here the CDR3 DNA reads TGTGCCAGCAGTCCCTGGGGGGAGGGCCTCAATCAGCCCCAGCATTTT.

This CDR3 is CAWSVPLNTEAFF. The CDR3 DNA reads TGTGCCTGGAGTGTCCCGTTGAACACTGAAGCTTTCTTT. V usage is TRBV30 and J usage is TRBJ1-1; D not certain. This CDR3 spans 13 amino acids. Germline assignment: CDR1 GTSNPN and CDR2 SVGIG (reference sequence). Trimming left V 0 bases short and J 0 bases short, with 5 bases between.

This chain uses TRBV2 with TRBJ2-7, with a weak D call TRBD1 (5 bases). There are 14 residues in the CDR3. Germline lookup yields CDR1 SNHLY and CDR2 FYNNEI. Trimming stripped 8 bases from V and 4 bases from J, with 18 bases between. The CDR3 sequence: CASYVRQGKYEQYF. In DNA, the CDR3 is TGTGCCAGCTACGTACGGCAGGGAAAATACGAGCAGTACTTC.

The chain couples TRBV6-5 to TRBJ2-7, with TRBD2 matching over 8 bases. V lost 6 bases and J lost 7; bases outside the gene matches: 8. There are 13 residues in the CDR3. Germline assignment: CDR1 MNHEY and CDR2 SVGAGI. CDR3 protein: CASRGTRGGEQYF. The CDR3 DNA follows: TGTGCCAGCAGGGGGACTCGCGGGGGGGAGCAGTACTTC.

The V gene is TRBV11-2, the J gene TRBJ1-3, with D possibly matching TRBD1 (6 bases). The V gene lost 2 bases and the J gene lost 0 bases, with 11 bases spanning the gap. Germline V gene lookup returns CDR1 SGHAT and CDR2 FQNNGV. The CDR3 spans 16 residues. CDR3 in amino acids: CASSLTRGLSGNTIYF. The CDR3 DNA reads TGTGCCAGCAGCTTAACCAGGGGCCTCTCTGGAAACACCATATATTTT.

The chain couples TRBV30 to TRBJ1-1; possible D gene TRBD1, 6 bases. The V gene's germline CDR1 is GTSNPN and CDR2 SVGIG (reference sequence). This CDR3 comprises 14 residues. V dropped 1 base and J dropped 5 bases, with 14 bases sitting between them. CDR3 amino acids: CAWSGVRGWTEAFF. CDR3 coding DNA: TGTGCCTGGAGTGGGGTCAGGGGATGGACTGAAGCTTTCTTT.

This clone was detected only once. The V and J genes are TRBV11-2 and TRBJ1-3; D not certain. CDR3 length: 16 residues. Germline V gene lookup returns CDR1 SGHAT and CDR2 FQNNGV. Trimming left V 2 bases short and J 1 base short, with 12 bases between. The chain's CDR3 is CASSLRLGGSGNTIYF. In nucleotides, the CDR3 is TGTGCCAGCAGCTTAAGACTAGGAGGATCTGGAAACACCATATATTTT.

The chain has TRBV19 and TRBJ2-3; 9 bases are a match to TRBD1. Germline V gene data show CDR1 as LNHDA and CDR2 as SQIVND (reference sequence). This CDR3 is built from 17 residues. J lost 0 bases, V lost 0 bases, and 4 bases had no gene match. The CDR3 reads CASSIDLGTGSTDTQYF. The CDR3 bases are TGTGCCAGTAGTATAGATCTCGGGACAGGGAGCACAGATACGCAGTATTTT.

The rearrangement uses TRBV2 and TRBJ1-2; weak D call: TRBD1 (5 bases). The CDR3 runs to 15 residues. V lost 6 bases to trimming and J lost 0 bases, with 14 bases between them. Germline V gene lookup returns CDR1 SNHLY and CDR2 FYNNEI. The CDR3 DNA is TGTGCCAGCAGGGCAACAGGAGGGACTAACTATGGCTACACCTTC. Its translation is CASRATGGTNYGYTF.

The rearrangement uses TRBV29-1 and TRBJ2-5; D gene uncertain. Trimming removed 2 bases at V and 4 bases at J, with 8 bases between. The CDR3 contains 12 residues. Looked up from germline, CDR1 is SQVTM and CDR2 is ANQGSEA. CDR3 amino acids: CSVETGRETQYF. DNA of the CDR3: TGCAGCGTTGAAACTGGTCGAGAGACCCAGTACTTC.

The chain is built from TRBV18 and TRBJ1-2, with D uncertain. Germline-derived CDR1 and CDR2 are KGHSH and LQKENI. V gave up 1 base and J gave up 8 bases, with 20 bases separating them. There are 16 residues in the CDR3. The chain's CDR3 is CASSPQRGNNYEGYTF. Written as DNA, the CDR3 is TGTGCCAGCTCACCACAGCGGGGAAATAACTATGAAGGCTACACCTTC. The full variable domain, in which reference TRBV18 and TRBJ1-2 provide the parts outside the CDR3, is NAGVMQNPRHLVRRRGQEARLRCSPMKGHSHVYWYRQLPEEGLKFMVYLQKENIIDESGMPKERFSAEFPKEGPSILRIQQVVRGDSAAYFCASSPQRGNNYEGYTFGSGTRLTVV.

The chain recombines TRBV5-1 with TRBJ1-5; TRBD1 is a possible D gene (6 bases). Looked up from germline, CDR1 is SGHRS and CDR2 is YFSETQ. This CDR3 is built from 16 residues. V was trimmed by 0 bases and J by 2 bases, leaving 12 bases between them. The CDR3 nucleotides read TGCGCCAGCAGCTTGGAGGGCAGGGGAGGCAATCAGCCCCAGCATTTT. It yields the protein CASSLEGRGGNQPQHF.

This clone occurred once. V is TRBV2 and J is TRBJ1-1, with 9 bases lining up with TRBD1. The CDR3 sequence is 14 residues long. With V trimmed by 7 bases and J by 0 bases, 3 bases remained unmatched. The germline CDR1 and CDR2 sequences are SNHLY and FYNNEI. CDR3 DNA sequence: TGTGCCAGCATTAGGACAGGGGTGAACACTGAAGCTTTCTTT. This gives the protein CASIRTGVNTEAFF.